The 20 T cell receptor beta chains below were found in one sample sequenced in a study of blood T cell repertoires in COVID-19. Repertoires were generated with immunoSEQ multiplex PCR, while TCRdb's copy carries only in-frame clones and drops some. The data show under 200,000 clones, 86% seen once. The sample comprised PBMCs or T cells enriched from blood (not recorded which). The receptors were sampled from a man between 35 and 55 years old with acute COVID-19.

The chain links TRBV2 to TRBJ2-1, with TRBD2 identical over 9 bases. The ends lost 11 bases at V and 4 bases at J; junction bases unmatched: 12. This CDR3 region has 15 residues. Germline V CDR1 and CDR2: SNHLY, FYNNEI. The CDR3 protein is CASPRPSGNYNEQFF. Here the CDR3 DNA reads TGTGCCTCCCCTCGGCCTAGCGGGAATTACAATGAGCAGTTCTTC.

The chain joins TRBV7-9 to TRBJ1-6; D is possibly TRBD1 (5 bases). The CDR3 runs 15 residues. V lost 5 bases to trimming and J lost 10 bases, with 18 bases between them. CDR1 and CDR2 (germline): SEHNR, FQNEAQ (reference sequence). The CDR3 sequence is CASSPLPTGESPLHF. DNA of the CDR3: TGTGCCAGCAGCCCCCTTCCAACAGGAGAATCACCCCTCCACTTT.

The table lists this clone with a count of one. V and J are TRBV6-5 and TRBJ2-5; the D gene is possibly TRBD1 (6 bases). V lost 8 bases and J 2 bases, leaving 9 bases between the germline ends. Germline CDR1 is MNHEY and CDR2 is SVGAGI. This CDR3 has 12 residues. CDR3 nucleotide sequence: TGTGCCAGCGCTGGACAGCAAGAGACCCAGTACTTC. Translating gives CASAGQQETQYF.

This clone was observed a single time. The chain links TRBV5-4 to TRBJ2-1, with D unclear. V lost 5 bases and J 7 bases, leaving 13 bases between the germline ends. CDR1 is SGHNT, CDR2 YYREEE, per germline (reference sequence). The CDR3 covers 13 residues. CDR3 nucleotide sequence: TGTGCCAGCAGTCCGACTGCTTGGAATGAGCAGTTCTTC. Translating gives CASSPTAWNEQFF.

This rearrangement joins TRBV18 to TRBJ2-3, with TRBD2 matching over 9 bases. This CDR3 spans 15 amino acids. Germline V gene data show CDR1 as KGHSH and CDR2 as LQKENI. After removal of 3 bases from V and 6 bases from J, the junction contained 7 bases not matched to a gene. CDR3 loop: CASSPRLADKDTQYF. The CDR3 DNA reads TGTGCCAGCTCACCCAGACTAGCGGATAAGGATACGCAGTATTTT.

The V call is TRBV7-2, the J call TRBJ2-1, with D possibly TRBD2 on 7 matching bases. V was shortened by 1 base and J by 6 bases, with 13 bases between the two germline ends. Germline assignment: CDR1 SGHTA and CDR2 FQGNSA. This CDR3 comprises 15 residues. The CDR3 DNA reads TGTGCCAGCAGCTTAGTCGTGGGAGGGGGCAATGAGCAGTTCTTC. Its protein is CASSLVVGGGNEQFF.

The DNA for the CDR3 is TGCAGCGTTGGCCTGGAGAGCGAGCAGTACTTC. Protein product: CSVGLESEQYF. The gene calls are TRBV29-1 and TRBJ2-7; unclear D gene. Germline loops: CDR1 SQVTM, CDR2 ANQGSEA. This CDR3 region has 11 residues. Trimming pared 4 bases from V and 6 bases from J, leaving 10 bases between.

The chain couples TRBV6-5 to TRBJ1-2; D perhaps matches TRBD1 (6 bases). Germline V gene data show CDR1 as MNHEY and CDR2 as SVGAGI. This CDR3 region has 13 residues. Trimming cost V 6 bases and J 8 bases, with 16 bases left between them. CDR3 DNA: TGTGCCAGCAGATCTTCACAGGGTTACGGCTACACCTTC. Its protein is CASRSSQGYGYTF.

This chain connects TRBV28 to TRBJ1-2; 8 bases fit TRBD1. Germline V lookup: CDR1 MDHEN, CDR2 SYDVKM. CDR3 length: 14 residues. V was pared by 6 bases and J by 3 bases, with 6 bases of the junction left unmatched. The CDR3 bases are TGTGCCAGCAGAGCAGGGGGCGCTGACTATGGCTACACCTTC. Translation: CASRAGGADYGYTF.

The chain uses TRBV6-1 and TRBJ2-7, with 7 positions matching TRBD2. V shed 0 bases, J shed 2 bases, and the junction held 16 bases outside the gene matches. Germline CDR1 reads MNHNS; CDR2 reads SASEGT. The CDR3 is made up of 19 amino acids. The CDR3 spells CASSEASWGGRGTAYEQYF. The CDR3 bases are TGTGCCAGCAGTGAAGCGTCCTGGGGCGGGAGAGGAACTGCCTACGAGCAGTACTTC.

This clone was detected once. This chain connects TRBV2 to TRBJ1-2; the D is unclear. The ends were cut back, 0 bases at V and 4 bases at J, with 6 bases in the middle. The V gene's germline CDR1 is SNHLY and CDR2 FYNNEI. This CDR3 is 13 amino acids long. In DNA, the CDR3 is TGTGCCAGCAGTGAAGCTGAGGGCTATGGCTACACCTTC. Translated: CASSEAEGYGYTF.

This clone was seen a single time. CDR3 loop: CASSRTGGEETQYF. CDR3 sequence (DNA): TGCGCCAGCAGCAGGACAGGGGGAGAAGAGACCCAGTACTTC. The chain couples TRBV5-1 to TRBJ2-5; 10 bases agree with TRBD1. CDR1 and CDR2 (germline): SGHRS, YFSETQ. The CDR3 is 14 amino acids. Trimming removed 4 bases from V and 3 bases from J; junction bases left unmatched: 3.

This clone was found a few times. The chain links TRBV7-9 to TRBJ2-7; tentatively, D is TRBD1 (5 bases). The CDR3 sequence is 14 residues long. The V end was cut by 1 base, the J end by 1 base, with 8 bases between. CDR1 and CDR2 (germline): SEHNR, FQNEAQ (reference sequence). CDR3 DNA sequence: TGTGCCAGCAGCTTAGGACAGCGATCCTACGAGCAGTACTTC. Translating it yields CASSLGQRSYEQYF.

The chain employs TRBV28 and TRBJ2-1; the D gene is possibly TRBD2 (7 bases). The germline V gene encodes CDR1 MDHEN and CDR2 SYDVKM. This CDR3 contains 16 residues. With 0 bases removed from V and 5 bases from J, the gap between germline ends came to 14 bases. CDR3: CASSLWGQGRDNEQFF. CDR3 in DNA: TGTGCCAGCAGTTTATGGGGCCAGGGGAGGGACAATGAGCAGTTCTTC.

The chain links TRBV12-3 or TRBV12-4 to TRBJ2-1; D ambiguous. CDR3 length: 13 residues. V lost 6 bases and J lost 5, with 11 bases in between. The CDR3 coding sequence is TGTGCCAGCAGGCAGACTCAAGACAATGAGCAGTTCTTC. This sequence encodes CASRQTQDNEQFF.

The chain is built from TRBV7-2 and TRBJ1-5; D is possibly TRBD1 (5 bases). Trimming took 3 bases from V and 4 from J, leaving 13 bases between them. CDR3 length equals 15 residues. Germline V gene data show CDR1 as SGHTA and CDR2 as FQGNSA. The CDR3 is CASSLGGTGNQPQHF. The CDR3 DNA follows: TGTGCCAGCAGCTTGGGGGGGACCGGGAATCAGCCCCAGCATTTT.

This clone was observed once. The V and J genes are TRBV27 and TRBJ2-3; D is possibly TRBD1 (6 bases). The V and J ends lost 4 bases and 1 base respectively, with 24 bases between them. Germline CDR1 MNHEY, CDR2 SMNVEV (reference sequence). The CDR3 spans 19 residues. This chain's CDR3 is CASSSILSTGTPGTDTQYF. CDR3 DNA sequence: TGTGCCAGCAGTTCCATCTTGTCGACCGGGACACCGGGCACAGATACGCAGTATTTT.

The chain combines TRBV19 with TRBJ2-2; no definite D call. Deletions cut 4 bases from V and 1 base from J, with 7 bases between. CDR1 LNHDA and CDR2 SQIVND come from the germline V gene (reference sequence). This CDR3 has 14 residues. The CDR3 bases are TGTGCCAGTAGTAGCCCAGGGAACACCGGGGAGCTGTTTTTT. Its protein product is CASSSPGNTGELFF.

J is TRBJ2-2 and V is TRBV7-9, with TRBD2 as a possible D gene (5 bases). The V gene's germline CDR1 is SEHNR and CDR2 FQNEAQ (reference sequence). The CDR3 loop spans 16 amino acids. The ends were cut back, 3 bases at V and 4 bases at J, with 15 bases in the middle. DNA for the CDR3: TGTGCCAGCAGCTTGGGCCGGGAATCGGCCACCGGGGAGCTGTTTTTT. The encoded protein is CASSLGRESATGELFF.

The CDR3 coding sequence is TGTGCCAGCAGCTTAGCGGGGGCGGGAAACATTCAGTACTTC. This gives the protein CASSLAGAGNIQYF. The V call is TRBV7-9, the J call TRBJ2-4, with a weak D call TRBD1 (6 bases). The CDR3 covers 14 residues. CDR1 is SEHNR and CDR2 is FQNEAQ in the germline V gene (reference sequence). Trimming pared 0 bases from V and 6 bases from J, leaving 9 bases between.